Listed below are T cell receptor beta chains from one sample, sequenced in a study of beta chain features in type 1 diabetes. The data were produced by immunoSEQ multiplex PCR, yet TCRdb's version contains in-frame clones alone and is incomplete. Here the sample spans 50,000 or so clones, just under 45% being singletons. Sequenced input: stem cell memory CD4+ T cells from blood. These receptors were obtained from a man under 40 with type 1 diabetes. The conserved cysteine and the conserved F or W are not part of the CDR3 here.

V gene	J gene	CDR3 protein
TRBV2	TRBJ2-5	ATQGIGETQY
TRBV29-1	TRBJ2-5	SVAPGLAQETQY
TRBV28	TRBJ2-7	ASRTGTDYEQY
TRBV4-2	TRBJ2-1	ASSAGNYNEQF
TRBV15	TRBJ2-1	ATSIPGLAYNEQF
TRBV18	TRBJ2-3	ASSLQGVSTDTQY
TRBV5-1	TRBJ2-1	ASRTTSGNLHEQF
TRBV18	TRBJ1-5	ASSPNRGGQPQH
TRBV5-3	TRBJ2-3	ARSGGTSGTDTQY
TRBV4-3	TRBJ1-2	ASSQDGGYGYT
TRBV21-1	TRBJ2-5	ASSRYSGRAEETQY
TRBV5-5	TRBJ2-3	ASSGGLDTQY
TRBV2	TRBJ2-5	ASSERSGTQY
TRBV2	TRBJ2-3	ASHLHSSTDTQY
TRBV28	TRBJ2-1	ASSLLAGGRNEQF
TRBV18	TRBJ2-2	ASSPLAGGTRTGELF
TRBV9	TRBJ2-7	ASSPGFTYEQY
TRBV29-1	TRBJ1-1	SLNRQGLSTEAF
TRBV5-1	TRBJ2-7	ASSLGGTSGYEQY
TRBV6-6	TRBJ2-2	ASSRQSGDYTGELF
TRBV7-2	TRBJ2-1	ASSLSSGTGEQF
TRBV29-1	TRBJ2-1	SVGGGPNEQF
TRBV6-6	TRBJ1-2	ASSTELANYGYT
TRBV5-1	TRBJ1-1	ASARAGSTEAF
TRBV30	TRBJ1-1	AWMTGPLDTEAF
TRBV6-5	TRBJ1-2	ASSYSDGGYYGYT
TRBV2	TRBJ2-1	ASRSLAGVYNEQF
TRBV30	TRBJ2-1	AWSRTSEEQF
TRBV7-9	TRBJ2-1	ASSRSTGYNEQF
TRBV7-9	TRBJ1-1	ASSAQDLRTEAF
TRBV29-1	TRBJ2-3	SVERVVTDTQY
TRBV29-1	TRBJ1-2	SVEDYRGGYT
TRBV29-1	TRBJ2-1	SVTGLAGVDEQF
TRBV10-2	TRBJ1-1	ASSRGSEAF
TRBV18	TRBJ2-3	ASSPQPLAGGVGTQY
TRBV2	TRBJ1-2	ASSFDYGAGTD
TRBV7-9	TRBJ1-1	ASSLSGGQNTEAF